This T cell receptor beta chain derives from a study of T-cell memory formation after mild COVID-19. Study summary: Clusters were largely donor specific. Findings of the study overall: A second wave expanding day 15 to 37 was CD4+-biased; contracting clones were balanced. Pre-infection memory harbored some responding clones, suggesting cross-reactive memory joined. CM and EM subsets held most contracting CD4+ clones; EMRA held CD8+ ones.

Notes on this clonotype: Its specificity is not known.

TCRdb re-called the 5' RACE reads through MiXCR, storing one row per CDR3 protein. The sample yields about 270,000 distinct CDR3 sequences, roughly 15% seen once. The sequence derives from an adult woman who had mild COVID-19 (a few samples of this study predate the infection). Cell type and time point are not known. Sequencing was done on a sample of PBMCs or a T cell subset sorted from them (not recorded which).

The CDR3, as DNA: TGTGCCAGCAGGAACAGGGCCCTCTCCTACGAGCAGTACTTC. Translated, it gives CASRNRALSYEQYF. The J gene is TRBJ2-7, the V gene TRBV27, with TRBD1 as a possible D gene (6 bases). Germline V gene lookup returns CDR1 MNHEY and CDR2 SMNVEV (reference sequence). The V end was cut by 6 bases, the J end by 0 bases, with 12 bases between. The CDR3 covers 14 residues.